This record concerns one T cell receptor (beta chain) sequence. It has no known antigen specificity. The record has no base qualities; no much larger clone is one base away. Taken with the paper, the label for time point translates to: blood sample drawn before combined kidney and bone marrow transplant. Unstimulated Tregs (CD4+CD25+CD127-), CD4+ non-Tregs (CD4+CD25-), CD4 and CD8 cells were FACS-sorted from thawed PBMCs. 4 combined kidney and bone marrow transplant recipients from the ITN036ST trial were included as patients, and samples were available only from these trial subjects. Healthy control blood was processed to PBMCs with a Ficoll density gradient and then cryopreserved, whereas patient PBMCs were collected both before and after transplant. CDR3 length: 17 amino acids, cysteine to phenylalanine. Just CDR3 DNA is preserved here, 51 bases in frame from base 1. Based on the germline V gene, the CDR1 and CDR2 sequences are SGDLS and YYNGEE. V is trimmed back by 0 bases and J by 3 bases, and the junction contains 8 bases that no gene match accounts for.

For TCRbeta CDR3 sequencing, genomic DNA was extracted from sorted cells using the QIAGEN DNeasy Blood and Tissue Kit. Through immunoSEQ, high-throughput TCRbeta CDR3 sequencing was done commercially, including PCR amplification with internal controls and bias correction. The study's own analysis went as follows. Unique productive TCRbeta sequences were defined by CDR3 nucleotide sequence when primers matched and otherwise by CDR3 amino acid sequence together with Vbeta and Jbeta genes. To correct for sorting error, sequences found in more than one sorted population at a frequency ratio of 2:1 or less were discarded, and the remaining shared sequences were assigned to the population with the higher frequency. A sequence counted as donor-reactive if, in CFSE-low cells, the sequence had a frequency of at least 0.01% and was expanded at least 5-fold compared with unstimulated cells. Repertoire divergence was quantified by Jensen-Shannon divergence using the top 100 TCRbeta sequences ranked by frequency. For any sample with multiple sequencing runs, sorting error was corrected in each run separately before the runs were pooled. Imported from immuneACCESS, the table was reduced by TCRdb to in-frame sequences with V and J called. These copies leave out some clones; in studies compared against another copy, an unresolved V gene accounts for under half, and the cause of the remainder is not known. V, J and clone size derive from that table, while D and trimming were established from the DNA sequence. In this sample the table shows 50,000 to 85,000 clones, over 85% of which occur a single time. Together, the top ten hold approximately 11% of the sample.

This entry is derived from a study of Tregs in tolerant kidney transplant recipients (dated 2019 in TCRdb). Regarding the complete study: The transplants used related donors along with nonmyeloablative bone marrow transplantation, and in the human trials mixed chimerism was transient. The study applied TCRbeta sequencing to find donor-specific regulatory T cells before combined kidney and bone marrow transplantation and then followed those same cells after transplant. What the authors observed across the whole study: Biological reproducibility was not directly addressed, though technical replication error appeared minimal. Because the study included only a small number of patients, the results must be confirmed in larger populations and under other immunosuppression protocols. PCR primers changed over time for some patients, so nucleotide-level comparison across those patients' samples was not possible. In tolerant patients, the expansion of donor-specific Tregs was greater than global Treg expansion, suggesting that the expansion was antigen-driven rather than nonspecific. Expanding Tregs with activated donor B cells appeared to identify the most biologically relevant and donor-specific TCRbeta repertoire.

The material sequenced was CD8+ T cells from blood, taken before the transplant. Recombination joined TRBV9 with TRBJ2-3, with 9 bases matching TRBD2. The sequence derives from a human donor who received a combined kidney and bone marrow transplant. The DNA sequence reads TGTGCCAGCAGCGTAGCTTTGGCGGGGGGGCTGACAGATACGCAGTATTTT. Translated, this gives CASSVALAGGLTDTQYF.